Listed here are 15 T cell receptor beta chains from one sample, sequenced in a study of T cells in Graves' hyperthyroidism and ophthalmopathy. RNA transcripts yielded amplified TCR beta CDR3 regions. The TCR CDR3 was amplified in a first-round RT-PCR using the HTBI primer set. One entry per CDR3 protein results from TCRdb running MiXCR on the multiplex PCR reads. The sample holds 550,000 to 700,000 distinct CDR3 sequences, roughly 14% seen once. What was sequenced was blood. These receptors were obtained from a woman aged 40 to 50 with Graves' ophthalmopathy.

This clonotype was seen many times. The gene calls are TRBV29-1 and TRBJ1-1, with D maybe TRBD1 (5 bases). Germline V gives CDR1 SQVTM, CDR2 ANQGSEA. V lost 4 bases to trimming and J lost 6 bases, with 12 bases between them. This CDR3 region has 12 residues. The CDR3 sequence is CSVGRGGPEAFF. DNA of the CDR3: TGCAGCGTTGGGAGGGGTGGCCCTGAAGCTTTCTTT.

Concerning this clonotype: The junction and the germline gene differ at one end; a read error may be behind it. The rearrangement uses TRBV6-5 and TRBJ2-2; TRBD2 is a possible D gene (5 bases). This CDR3 has 15 residues. Germline CDR1 is MNHEY and CDR2 is SVGAGI. In DNA form, the CDR3 reads TGTGCCAGCAGTTACGCTAGGGAGAACTCCGGGGAGCTGTTTTTT. Translated, it gives CASSYARENSGELFF.

This clonotype has ten or more counts. The rearrangement joins TRBV11-2 to TRBJ2-5; D is perhaps TRBD1 or TRBD2 (5 bases each). Trimming removed 7 bases at V and 5 bases at J, with 11 bases between. This CDR3 comprises 12 residues. CDR1 SGHAT and CDR2 FQNNGV come from the germline V gene. CDR3: CASTPGSETQYF. Here the CDR3 DNA reads TGTGCCAGCACCCCAGGGAGCGAGACCCAGTACTTC.

This clonotype was seen at least ten times. A much larger clone differs from this one at a single base, so this may be a read error. The gene calls are TRBV28 and TRBJ2-5, with 7 nucleotides matching TRBD2. Looked up from germline, CDR1 is MDHEN and CDR2 is SYDVKM. The CDR3 has 13 amino acids. CDR3 in amino acids: CASWSSGQEAQYF. As DNA, the CDR3 is TGTGCCAGCTGGTCTAGCGGACAAGAGGCCCAGTACTTC.

This clonotype was picked up many times. The rearrangement uses TRBV19 and TRBJ1-1; 7 nucleotides align to TRBD1. The CDR3 totals 14 residues. Germline CDR1 reads LNHDA; CDR2 reads SQIVND (reference sequence). J was trimmed by 1 base and V by 9 bases; bases with no gene match: 8. CDR3: CASSSGTANTEAFF. CDR3 nucleotides: TGTGCCAGCAGTTCCGGGACAGCGAACACTGAAGCTTTCTTT.

This clonotype was counted many times. The chain carries TRBV18 and TRBJ2-7; D gene uncertain. V was pared by 3 bases and J by 1 base, with 13 bases between. The CDR3 extends over 15 amino acids. Germline CDR1 and CDR2: KGHSH and LQKENI. CDR3 nucleotides: TGTGCCAGCTCACCCCCTTCGACGGCGTCCTACGAGCAGTACTTC. Translated: CASSPPSTASYEQYF.

This clonotype was observed at least ten times. V gene TRBV28 combines with J gene TRBJ2-7; D gene uncertain. V was cut by 3 bases and J by 5 bases, with 2 bases left in between. In germline, CDR1 is MDHEN, CDR2 SYDVKM. This CDR3 has 10 residues. The CDR3 loop is CASSFDEQYF. The CDR3 nucleotides are TGTGCCAGCAGTTTTGACGAGCAGTACTTC.

This clonotype came up many times. The chain employs TRBV27 and TRBJ1-1; no definite D call. The CDR3 spans 15 residues. The V end lost 1 base, the J end lost 1 base, and 10 bases lay between the germline ends. Germline CDR1 reads MNHEY; CDR2 reads SMNVEV (reference sequence). CDR3 bases: TGTGCCAGCAGTTTATGGGTTGGCAGGAACACTGAAGCTTTCTTT. It is translated as CASSLWVGRNTEAFF.

This clonotype was counted at least ten times. The chain joins TRBV28 to TRBJ2-2; D is perhaps TRBD2 (6 bases). CDR1 is MDHEN, CDR2 SYDVKM, per germline. This CDR3 comprises 13 residues. The ends were cut back, 8 bases at V and 4 bases at J, with 11 bases in the middle. The CDR3 DNA reads as TGTGCCAGCGGCGGGACGAGCACCGGGGAGCTGTTTTTT. This gives the protein CASGGTSTGELFF. The full variable domain, its missing parts supplied by reference TRBV28 and TRBJ2-2, is DVKVTQSSRYLVKRTGEKVFLECVQDMDHENMFWYRQDPGLGLRLIYFSYDVKMKEKGDIPEGYSVSREKKERFSLILESASTNQTSMYLCASGGTSTGELFFGEGSRLTVL.

Only a few counts were recorded for this clonotype. This sequence joins TRBV19 and TRBJ1-1, with TRBD1 identical over 8 bases. Germline V gene lookup returns CDR1 LNHDA and CDR2 SQIVND (reference sequence). This CDR3 has 14 residues. V dropped 3 bases and J dropped 4; count of bases not matched to a gene: 4. Here the CDR3 reads CASSIQGAGTEAFF. For the CDR3, the DNA is TGTGCCAGTAGTATTCAGGGGGCAGGCACTGAAGCTTTCTTT.

This clonotype was found many times. This chain connects TRBV30 to TRBJ1-1; D unresolved. V gave up 4 bases and J gave up 4 bases, with 7 bases separating them. CDR1 and CDR2 from the germline V gene are GTSNPN and SVGIG (reference sequence). CDR3 length: 11 residues. Written as DNA, the CDR3 is TGTGCCTGGAAACTGGGCACTGAAGCTTTCTTT. This encodes CAWKLGTEAFF.

The rearrangement uses TRBV7-2 and TRBJ2-5; possible D gene TRBD2, 5 bases. Trimming removed 1 base from V and 7 bases from J, with 16 bases in between. The CDR3 contains 15 residues. Germline CDR1 is SGHTA and CDR2 is FQGNSA. CDR3 residues: CASSLDASRGRTQYF. In nucleotides, the CDR3 is TGTGCCAGCAGCTTAGACGCTAGCCGGGGTAGGACCCAGTACTTC.

J is TRBJ2-7 and V is TRBV20-1; either TRBD1 or TRBD2 may supply D (6 bases each). V was trimmed by 7 bases and J by 2 bases, leaving 15 bases between them. CDR1 and CDR2 (germline): DFQATT, SNEGSKA (reference sequence). This CDR3 region has 13 residues. CDR3 in DNA: TGCAGTGTCCTCGCCGGGGGCACCTACGAGCAGTACTTC. Protein product: CSVLAGGTYEQYF.

The V gene is TRBV25-1, the J gene TRBJ2-7; maybe TRBD1 (6 bases). V was pared by 3 bases and J by 5 bases, with 17 bases between. CDR1 and CDR2 (germline): MGHDK, SYGVNS. This CDR3 region has 15 residues. CDR3 loop: CASSEMDSSDNEQYF. In DNA form, the CDR3 reads TGTGCCAGCAGTGAGATGGACAGCTCAGATAACGAGCAGTACTTC.

This clonotype was counted a few times. This chain joins TRBV5-1 and TRBJ2-7; 8 positions agree with TRBD2. Per germline, CDR1 SGHRS and CDR2 YFSETQ. J gave up 1 base and V 5 bases, and 8 bases lay outside the gene matches. This CDR3 spans 15 amino acids. As DNA, the CDR3 is TGCGCCAGCAGTGTGTTTAGCGGGACATCCTACGAGCAGTACTTC. Translating it yields CASSVFSGTSYEQYF. Together with reference TRBV5-1 and TRBJ2-7, the CDR3 gives the full variable domain: KAGVTQTPRYLIKTRGQQVTLSCSPISGHRSVSWYQQTPGQGLQFLFEYFSETQRNKGNFPGRFSGRQFSNSRSEMNVSTLELGDSALYLCASSVFSGTSYEQYFGPGTRLTVT.